The TCR beta chain described here comes from a study of identical twins. Study results and limitations: Within cord blood, abundant beta clonotypes carried fewer insertions, but memory repertoires showed no such trend.

V was clipped by 3 bases and J by 0 bases, with 9 bases between them. CDR1 LNHNV and CDR2 YYDKDF come from the germline V gene (reference sequence). The CDR3 totals 15 residues. One entry per CDR3 protein results from TCRdb running MiXCR on the 5' RACE reads. In the table there are roughly 720,000 distinct CDR3 sequences, about 20% of which are singletons. This clonotype has just a few counts. The antigen remains undetermined. The sample was also reused in another study, on T cells expressing NK-cell markers. That publication notes: Seven of the eight sequenced donors were HCMV-seropositive; one was seronegative.

The sequencing sample was made of PBMCs. The V gene is TRBV15, the J gene TRBJ2-1; D is unclear. The sequence was obtained from a woman aged 18-29 years in good health. CDR3 protein: CATSSGLSSYNEQFF. Written as DNA, the CDR3 is TGTGCCACCAGCAGCGGTCTAAGCTCCTACAATGAGCAGTTCTTC.